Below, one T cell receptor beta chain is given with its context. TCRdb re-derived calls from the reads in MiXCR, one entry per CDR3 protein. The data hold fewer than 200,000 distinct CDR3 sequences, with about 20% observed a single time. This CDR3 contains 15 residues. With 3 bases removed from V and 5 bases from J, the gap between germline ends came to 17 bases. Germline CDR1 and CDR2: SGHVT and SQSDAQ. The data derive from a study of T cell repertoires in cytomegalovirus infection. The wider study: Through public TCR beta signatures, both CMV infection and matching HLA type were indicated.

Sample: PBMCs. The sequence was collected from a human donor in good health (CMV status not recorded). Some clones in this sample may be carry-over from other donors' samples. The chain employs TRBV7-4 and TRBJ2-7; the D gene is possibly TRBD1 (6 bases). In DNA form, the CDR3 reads TGTGCCAGCAGCTTTCTACTCGGACAGACGGACGAGCAGTACTTC. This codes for CASSFLLGQTDEQYF.